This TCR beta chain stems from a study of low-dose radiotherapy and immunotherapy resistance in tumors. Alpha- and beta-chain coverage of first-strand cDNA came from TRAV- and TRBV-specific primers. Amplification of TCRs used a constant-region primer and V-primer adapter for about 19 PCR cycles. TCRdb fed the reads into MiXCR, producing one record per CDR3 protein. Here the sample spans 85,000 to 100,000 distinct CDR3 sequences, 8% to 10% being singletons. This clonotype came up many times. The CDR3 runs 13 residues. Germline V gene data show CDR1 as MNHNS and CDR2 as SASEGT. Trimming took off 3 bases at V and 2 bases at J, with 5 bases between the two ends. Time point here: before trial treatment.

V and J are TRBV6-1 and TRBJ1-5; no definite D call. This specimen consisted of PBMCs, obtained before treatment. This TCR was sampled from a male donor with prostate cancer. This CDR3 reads CASSDRRNQPQHF. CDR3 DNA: TGTGCCAGCAGTGACCGGCGCAATCAGCCCCAGCATTTT.